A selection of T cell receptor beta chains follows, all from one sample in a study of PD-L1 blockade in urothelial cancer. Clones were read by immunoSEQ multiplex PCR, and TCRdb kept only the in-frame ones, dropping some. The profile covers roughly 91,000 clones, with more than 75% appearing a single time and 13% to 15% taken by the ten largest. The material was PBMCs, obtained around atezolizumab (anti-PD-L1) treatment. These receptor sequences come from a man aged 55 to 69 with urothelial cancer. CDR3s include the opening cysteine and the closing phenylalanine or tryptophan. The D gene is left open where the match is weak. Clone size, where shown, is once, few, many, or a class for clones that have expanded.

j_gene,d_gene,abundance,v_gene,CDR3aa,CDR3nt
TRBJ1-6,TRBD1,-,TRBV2,CASRQGTYNSPLHF,TGTGCCAGCAGACAGGGGACCTATAATTCACCCCTCCACTTT
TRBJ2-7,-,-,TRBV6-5,CASSSGGHSYEQYF,TGTGCCAGCAGTTCAGGGGGGCACTCCTACGAGCAGTACTTC
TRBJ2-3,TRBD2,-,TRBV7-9,CASSGGLAGDTQYF,TGTGCCAGCAGCGGGGGACTAGCAGGAGATACGCAGTATTTT
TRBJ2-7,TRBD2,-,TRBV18,CASSPVRTSGRIGYEQYF,TGTGCCAGCTCACCGGTTCGGACTAGCGGGAGAATCGGCTACGAGCAGTACTTC
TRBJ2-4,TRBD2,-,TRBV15,CATSRDGTSGTKNIQYF,TGTGCCACCAGCAGAGATGGGACTAGCGGGACCAAAAACATTCAGTACTTC
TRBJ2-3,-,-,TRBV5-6,CASSPGIQLRDTQYF,TGTGCCAGCAGCCCCGGGATTCAGTTGAGAGATACGCAGTATTTT
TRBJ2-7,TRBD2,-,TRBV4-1,CASSQASGGNSYEQYF,TGCGCCAGCAGCCAGGCTAGCGGGGGTAACTCCTACGAGCAGTACTTC
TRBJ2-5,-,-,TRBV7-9,CASSPVGGGLETQYF,TGTGCCAGCAGCCCCGTTGGGGGGGGGCTAGAGACCCAGTACTTC
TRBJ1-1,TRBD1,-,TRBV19,CASSIHRGNTEAFF,TGTGCCAGTAGTATCCACAGGGGTAATACTGAAGCTTTCTTT
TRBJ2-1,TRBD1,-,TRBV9,CASSGRDRSYNEQFF,TGTGCCAGCAGCGGCCGGGACAGGAGCTACAATGAGCAGTTCTTC
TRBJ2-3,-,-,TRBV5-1,CASSLSITDTQYF,TGCGCCAGCAGCTTGAGCATCACAGATACGCAGTATTTT
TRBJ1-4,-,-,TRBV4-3,CASSQGTGLGEKLFF,TGCGCCAGCAGCCAGGGTACAGGGCTTGGTGAAAAACTGTTTTTT
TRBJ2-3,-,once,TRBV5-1,CASSLAASVDTQYF,TGCGCCAGCAGCTTGGCGGCTAGCGTAGATACGCAGTATTTT
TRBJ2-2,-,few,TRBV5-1,CASSFHGELFF,TGCGCCAGCAGCTTTCACGGGGAGCTGTTTTTT
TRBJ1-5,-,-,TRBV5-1,CASSSSSNQPQHF,TGCGCCAGCAGCTCTAGTTCGAATCAGCCCCAGCATTTT
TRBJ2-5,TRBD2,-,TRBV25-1,CASSEGSGSQETQYF,TGTGCCAGCAGTGAAGGTAGCGGGAGCCAAGAGACCCAGTACTTC
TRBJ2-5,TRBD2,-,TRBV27,CASSWTGGAQYF,TGTGCCAGCAGTTGGACGGGAGGGGCCCAGTACTTC
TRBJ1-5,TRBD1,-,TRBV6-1,CASIIGTGVQPQHF,TGTGCCAGCATTATAGGGACAGGGGTTCAGCCCCAGCATTTT
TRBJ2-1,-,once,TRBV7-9,CASSLTAYNEQFF,TGTGCCAGCAGCTTAACAGCTTACAATGAGCAGTTCTTC
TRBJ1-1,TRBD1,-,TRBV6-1,CASLHPGTGNTEAFF,TGTGCCAGCCTCCACCCCGGGACAGGGAACACTGAAGCTTTCTTT
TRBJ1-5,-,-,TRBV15,CATSRDQGFGNQPQHF,TGTGCCACCAGCAGAGATCAGGGGTTCGGCAATCAGCCCCAGCATTTT
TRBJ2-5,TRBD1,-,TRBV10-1,CASSESGQGSQETQYF,TGCGCCAGCAGTGAGTCGGGACAGGGTTCCCAAGAGACCCAGTACTTC
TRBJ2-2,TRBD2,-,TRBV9,CASSVATGESGRPTGELFF,TGTGCCAGCAGCGTAGCTACGGGGGAGAGCGGGAGGCCCACCGGGGAGCTGTTTTTT
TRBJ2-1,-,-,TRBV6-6,CASSPRFDFRFF,TGTGCCAGCAGCCCCCGTTTTGATTTTAGGTTCTTC
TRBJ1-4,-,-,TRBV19,CASSSLAVNEKLFF,TGTGCCAGTAGTTCTCTGGCGGTTAATGAAAAACTGTTTTTT
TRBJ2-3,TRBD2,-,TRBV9,CASSWGLEGDTQYF,TGTGCCAGCAGCTGGGGACTAGAGGGAGATACGCAGTATTTT
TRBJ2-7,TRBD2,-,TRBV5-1,CASSLGAGDHDEQYF,TGCGCCAGCAGCTTGGGAGCGGGGGATCACGACGAGCAGTACTTC
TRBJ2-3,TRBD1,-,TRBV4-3,CASSQAWDRWTDTQYF,TGCGCCAGCAGCCAAGCATGGGACAGGTGGACAGATACGCAGTATTTT
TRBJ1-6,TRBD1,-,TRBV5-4,CASSTSRGLYNSPLHF,TGTGCCAGCAGCACGAGCAGGGGGTTGTATAATTCACCCCTCCACTTT
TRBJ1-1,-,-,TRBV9,CASDKVVQSEAFF,TGTGCCAGCGACAAAGTGGTCCAGTCAGAAGCTTTCTTT
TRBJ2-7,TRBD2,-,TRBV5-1,CASSRTSGSYEQYF,TGCGCCAGCAGCCGGACTAGCGGGTCTTACGAGCAGTACTTC
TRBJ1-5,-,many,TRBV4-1,CASSQVPTGPQHF,TGCGCCAGCAGCCAAGTCCCCACCGGGCCCCAGCATTTT
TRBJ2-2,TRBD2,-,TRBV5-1,CASSLVPPSGDTGELFF,TGCGCCAGCAGCTTGGTTCCCCCTAGCGGGGACACCGGGGAGCTGTTTTTT
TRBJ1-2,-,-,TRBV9,CASSGRDQRAGYTF,TGTGCCAGCAGCGGGCGGGACCAACGAGCGGGCTACACCTTC
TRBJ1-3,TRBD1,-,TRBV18,CASPSPWTGQAGNTIYF,TGTGCCAGCCCCTCACCTTGGACAGGCCAAGCCGGAAACACCATATATTTT
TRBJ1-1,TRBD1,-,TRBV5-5,CASTPTTGHTEAFF,TGTGCCAGCACCCCTACGACAGGGCACACTGAAGCTTTCTTT
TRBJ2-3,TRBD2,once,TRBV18,CASSPLAGAGDTQYF,TGTGCCAGCTCACCACTTGCGGGAGCCGGAGATACGCAGTATTTT
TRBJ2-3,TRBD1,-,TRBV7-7,CASSKQGVVTDTQYF,TGTGCTAGCAGCAAGCAGGGGGTAGTCACAGATACGCAGTATTTT
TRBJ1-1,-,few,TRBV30,CAWGRGREAFF,TGTGCCTGGGGTAGGGGGAGAGAAGCTTTCTTT
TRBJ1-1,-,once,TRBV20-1,CIGQGNTEAFF,TGCATCGGGCAGGGGAACACTGAAGCTTTCTTT
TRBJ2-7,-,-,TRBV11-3,CASRWGPAYEQYF,TGTGCCAGCAGGTGGGGGCCGGCGTACGAGCAGTACTTC